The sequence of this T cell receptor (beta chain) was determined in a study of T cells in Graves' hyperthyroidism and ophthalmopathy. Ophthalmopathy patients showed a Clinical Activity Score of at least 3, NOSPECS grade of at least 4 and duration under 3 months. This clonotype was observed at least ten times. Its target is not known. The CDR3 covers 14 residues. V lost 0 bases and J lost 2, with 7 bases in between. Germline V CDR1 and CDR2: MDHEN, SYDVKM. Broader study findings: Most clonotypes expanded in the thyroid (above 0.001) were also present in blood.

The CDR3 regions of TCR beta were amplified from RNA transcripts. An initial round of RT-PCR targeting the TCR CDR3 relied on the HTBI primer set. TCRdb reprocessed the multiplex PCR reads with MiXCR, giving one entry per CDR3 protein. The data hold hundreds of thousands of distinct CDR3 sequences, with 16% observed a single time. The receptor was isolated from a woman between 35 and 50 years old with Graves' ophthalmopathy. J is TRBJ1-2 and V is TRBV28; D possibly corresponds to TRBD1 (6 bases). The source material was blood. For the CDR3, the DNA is TGTGCCAGCAGTTTATGGCAGGGGAACTATGGCTACACCTTC. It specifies CASSLWQGNYGYTF.